One TCR beta chain is described in this entry. The source of the sample is a study of blood T cell repertoires in COVID-19. About the study: Samples of COVID-19 (acute and convalescent) were obtained from the United States, Italy and Spain. T cells, B-cell-depleted T cells, or PBMCs provided the cDNA or gDNA that served as material.

Germline values: CDR1 LNHDA, CDR2 SQIVND (reference sequence). This CDR3 spans 14 amino acids. V gave up 6 bases and J gave up 0 bases, with 11 bases separating them. Original processing methods: Amplification of reference gene primers was used by the study to estimate nucleated cell counts. Measured with immunoSEQ multiplex PCR; TCRdb has only the in-frame clones, and not every one. V and J calls and clone size follow that table, whereas D and trimming were derived from the DNA. The profile covers under 65,000 clones, with less than 90% appearing a single time and 1.3% taken by the ten largest. This TCR was sampled from a man in his sixties with acute or convalescent COVID-19. Sequencing input: peripheral blood. The chain combines TRBV19 with TRBJ1-1; D gene uncertain. CDR3 in amino acids: CASREDSMNTEAFF. CDR3 bases: TGTGCCAGTAGAGAGGACTCGATGAACACTGAAGCTTTCTTT.